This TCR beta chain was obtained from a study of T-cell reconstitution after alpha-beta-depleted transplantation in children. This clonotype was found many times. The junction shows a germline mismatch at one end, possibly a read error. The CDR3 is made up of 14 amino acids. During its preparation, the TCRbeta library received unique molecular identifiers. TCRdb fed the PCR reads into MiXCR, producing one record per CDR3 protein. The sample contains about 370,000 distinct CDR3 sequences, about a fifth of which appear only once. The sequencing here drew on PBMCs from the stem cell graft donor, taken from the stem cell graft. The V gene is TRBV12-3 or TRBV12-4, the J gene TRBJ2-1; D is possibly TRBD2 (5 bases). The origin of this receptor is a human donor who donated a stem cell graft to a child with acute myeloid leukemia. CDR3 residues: CASSLEGASSRTVF. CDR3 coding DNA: TGTGCCAGCAGTTTAGAGGGCGCGAGTTCCAGGACTGTCTTC.